This T cell receptor (beta chain) was captured in a study of OX40 agonist ivuxolimab in advanced cancers. Background on the study: Ivuxolimab is a fully human IgG2 antibody that activates OX40 (CD134). Six ivuxolimab dose levels, 0.01 to 10 mg/kg, were given intravenously every 2 weeks. Enrollees could have had prior anti-PD-1, anti-PD-L1 or anti-CTLA-4 therapy, which 40% had received.

This CDR3 is 12 amino acids long. Germline loops: CDR1 SGHNT, CDR2 YYREEE (reference sequence). The ends were cut back, 1 base at V and 10 bases at J, with 9 bases in the middle. On this clone: What it binds is unknown.

Measured with immunoSEQ multiplex PCR; TCRdb has only the in-frame clones, and not every one. The sample lists around 100,000 clones, nearly 90% seen once, with roughly 0.17% in the top ten. Study-wide points: Also present in some nonresponders was a low level of normalized T-cell clonal expansion.

This clonotype originated in an adult with an advanced solid tumor such as melanoma, head and neck, liver or kidney cancer. The J gene is TRBJ2-1, the V gene TRBV5-4; perhaps D is TRBD1 or TRBD2 (5 bases each). The specimen was CD4+ or CD8+ T cells sorted from blood, collected in a trial of the OX40 agonist ivuxolimab. The chain's CDR3 is CASSLRGREQFF. For the CDR3, the DNA is TGTGCCAGCAGCTTGAGGGGACGCGAGCAGTTCTTC.